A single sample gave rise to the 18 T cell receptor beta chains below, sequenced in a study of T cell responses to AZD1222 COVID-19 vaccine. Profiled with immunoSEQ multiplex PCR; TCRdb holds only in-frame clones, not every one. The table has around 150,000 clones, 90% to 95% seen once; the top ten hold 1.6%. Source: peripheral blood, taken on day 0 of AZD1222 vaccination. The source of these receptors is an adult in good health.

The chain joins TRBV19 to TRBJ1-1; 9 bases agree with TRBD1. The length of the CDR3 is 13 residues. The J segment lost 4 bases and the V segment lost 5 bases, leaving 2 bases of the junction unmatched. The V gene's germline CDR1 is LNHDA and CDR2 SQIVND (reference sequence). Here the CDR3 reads CASSQQGATEAFF. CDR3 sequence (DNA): TGTGCCAGTAGTCAACAGGGGGCCACTGAAGCTTTCTTT. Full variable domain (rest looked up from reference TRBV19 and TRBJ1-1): DGGITQSPKYLFRKEGQNVTLSCEQNLNHDAMYWYRQDPGQGLRLIYYSQIVNDFQKGDIAEGYSVSREKKESFPLTVTSAQKNPTAFYLCASSQQGATEAFFGQGTRLTVV.

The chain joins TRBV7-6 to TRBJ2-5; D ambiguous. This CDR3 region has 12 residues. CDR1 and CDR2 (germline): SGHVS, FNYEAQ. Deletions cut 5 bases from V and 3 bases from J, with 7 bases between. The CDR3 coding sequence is TGTGCCAGCAGCCCATTAAAAGAGACCCAGTACTTC. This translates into CASSPLKETQYF.

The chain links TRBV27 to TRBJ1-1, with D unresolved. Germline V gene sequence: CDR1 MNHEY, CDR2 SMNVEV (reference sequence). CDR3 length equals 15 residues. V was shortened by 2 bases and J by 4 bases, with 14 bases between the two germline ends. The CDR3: CASSLNPTVRTEAFF. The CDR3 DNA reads TGTGCCAGCAGTTTAAACCCGACGGTACGCACTGAAGCTTTCTTT.

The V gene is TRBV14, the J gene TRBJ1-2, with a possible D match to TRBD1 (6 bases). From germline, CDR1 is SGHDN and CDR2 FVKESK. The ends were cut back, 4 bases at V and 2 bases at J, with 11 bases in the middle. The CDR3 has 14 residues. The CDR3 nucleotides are TGTGCCAGCAGCCTCGTCCAGGGGAACTATGGCTACACCTTC. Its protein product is CASSLVQGNYGYTF.

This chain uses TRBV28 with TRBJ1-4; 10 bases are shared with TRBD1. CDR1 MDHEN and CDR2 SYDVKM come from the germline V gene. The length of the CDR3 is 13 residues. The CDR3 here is CISLDRGEEKLFF. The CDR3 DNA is TGTATTAGCCTGGACAGGGGGGAAGAAAAACTGTTTTTT. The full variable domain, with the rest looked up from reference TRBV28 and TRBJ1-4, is DVKVTQSSRYLVKRTGEKVFLECVQDMDHENMFWYRQDPGLGLRLIYFSYDVKMKEKGDIPEGYSVSREKKERFSLILESASTNQTSMYLCISLDRGEEKLFFGSGTQLSVL.

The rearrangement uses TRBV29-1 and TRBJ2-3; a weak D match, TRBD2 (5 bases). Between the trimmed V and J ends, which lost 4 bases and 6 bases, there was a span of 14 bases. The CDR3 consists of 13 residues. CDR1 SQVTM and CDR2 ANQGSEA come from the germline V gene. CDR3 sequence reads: CSVVGITGDTQYF. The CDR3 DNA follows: TGCAGCGTTGTCGGGATCACCGGGGATACGCAGTATTTT.

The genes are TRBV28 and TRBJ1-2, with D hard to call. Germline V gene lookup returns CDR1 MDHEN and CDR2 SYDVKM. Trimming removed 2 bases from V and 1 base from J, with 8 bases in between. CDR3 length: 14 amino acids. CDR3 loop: CASSLRSVNYGYTF. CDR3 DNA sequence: TGTGCCAGCAGTTTAAGGTCTGTTAACTATGGCTACACCTTC.

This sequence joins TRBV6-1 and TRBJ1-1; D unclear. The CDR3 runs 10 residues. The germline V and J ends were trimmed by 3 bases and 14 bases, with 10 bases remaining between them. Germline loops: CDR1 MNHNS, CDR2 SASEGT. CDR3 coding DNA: TGTGCCAGCAGTGATCGCCCCGCCTTCTTT. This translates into CASSDRPAFF.

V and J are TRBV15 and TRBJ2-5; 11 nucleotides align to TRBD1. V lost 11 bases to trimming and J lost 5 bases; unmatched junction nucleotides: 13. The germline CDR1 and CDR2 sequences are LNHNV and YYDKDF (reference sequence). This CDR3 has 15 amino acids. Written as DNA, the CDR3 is TGTGCCGCCCGGGCAGGGACAGGGGGAGGGGAGACCCAGTACTTC. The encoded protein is CAARAGTGGGETQYF.

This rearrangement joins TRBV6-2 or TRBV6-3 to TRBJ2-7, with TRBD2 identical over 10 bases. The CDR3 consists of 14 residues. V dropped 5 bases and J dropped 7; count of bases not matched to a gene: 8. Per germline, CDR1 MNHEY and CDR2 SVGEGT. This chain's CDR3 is CASSLLAGAEEQYF. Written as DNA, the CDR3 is TGTGCCAGCAGTCTTCTAGCGGGAGCCGAGGAGCAGTACTTC.

Written as DNA, the CDR3 is TGTGCCAGCCACGGAGTGGGCTCTGGGGCCAACGTCCTGACTTTC. Its translation: CASHGVGSGANVLTF. The rearrangement uses TRBV5-4 and TRBJ2-6; D unresolved. CDR1 is SGHNT, CDR2 YYREEE, per germline (reference sequence). The CDR3 consists of 15 residues. Trimming removed 7 bases at V and 0 bases at J, with 11 bases between.

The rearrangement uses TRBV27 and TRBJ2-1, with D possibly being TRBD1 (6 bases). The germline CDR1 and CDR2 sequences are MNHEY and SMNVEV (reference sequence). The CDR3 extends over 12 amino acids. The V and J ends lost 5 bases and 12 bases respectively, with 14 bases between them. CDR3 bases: TGTGCCAGCAGTCCGGACAGTGCGGGGCAGTTCTTC. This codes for CASSPDSAGQFF.

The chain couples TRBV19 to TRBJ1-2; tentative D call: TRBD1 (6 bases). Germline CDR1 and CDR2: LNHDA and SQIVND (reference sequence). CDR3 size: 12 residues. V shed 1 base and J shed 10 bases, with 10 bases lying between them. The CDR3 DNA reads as TGTGCCAGTAGTATAGCCGGACAGCCCTACACCTTC. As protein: CASSIAGQPYTF.

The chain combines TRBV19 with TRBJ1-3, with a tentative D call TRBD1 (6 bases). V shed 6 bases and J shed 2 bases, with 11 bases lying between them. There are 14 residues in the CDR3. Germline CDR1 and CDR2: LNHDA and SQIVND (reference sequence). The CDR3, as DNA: TGTGCCAGTAGCACAGGGTACGCTGGAAACACCATATATTTT. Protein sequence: CASSTGYAGNTIYF.

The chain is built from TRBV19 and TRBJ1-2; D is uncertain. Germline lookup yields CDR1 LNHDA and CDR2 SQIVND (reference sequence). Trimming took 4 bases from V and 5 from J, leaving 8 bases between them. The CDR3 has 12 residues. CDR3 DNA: TGTGCCAGTAGTAGGACGGATTATGGCTACACCTTC. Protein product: CASSRTDYGYTF.

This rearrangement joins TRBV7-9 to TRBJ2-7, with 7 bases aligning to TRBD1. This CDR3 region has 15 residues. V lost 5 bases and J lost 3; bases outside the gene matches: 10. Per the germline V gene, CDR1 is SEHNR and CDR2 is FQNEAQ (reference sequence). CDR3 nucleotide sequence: TGTGCCAGCAGCAAGGACAGGCTCTTCGGCTACGAGCAGTACTTC. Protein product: CASSKDRLFGYEQYF.

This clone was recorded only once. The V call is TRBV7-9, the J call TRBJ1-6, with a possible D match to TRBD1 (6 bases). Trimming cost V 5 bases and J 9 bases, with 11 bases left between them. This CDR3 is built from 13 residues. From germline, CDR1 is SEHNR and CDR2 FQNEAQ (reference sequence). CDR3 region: CASSLGTFSPLHF. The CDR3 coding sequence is TGTGCCAGCAGCCTCGGGACATTTTCACCCCTCCACTTT.

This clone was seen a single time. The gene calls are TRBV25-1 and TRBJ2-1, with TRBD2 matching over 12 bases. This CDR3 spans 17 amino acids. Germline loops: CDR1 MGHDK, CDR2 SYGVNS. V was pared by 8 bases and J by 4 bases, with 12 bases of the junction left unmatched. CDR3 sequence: CASWGPSGRDHYNEQFF. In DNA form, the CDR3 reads TGTGCCAGCTGGGGACCTAGCGGGAGGGATCATTACAATGAGCAGTTCTTC.